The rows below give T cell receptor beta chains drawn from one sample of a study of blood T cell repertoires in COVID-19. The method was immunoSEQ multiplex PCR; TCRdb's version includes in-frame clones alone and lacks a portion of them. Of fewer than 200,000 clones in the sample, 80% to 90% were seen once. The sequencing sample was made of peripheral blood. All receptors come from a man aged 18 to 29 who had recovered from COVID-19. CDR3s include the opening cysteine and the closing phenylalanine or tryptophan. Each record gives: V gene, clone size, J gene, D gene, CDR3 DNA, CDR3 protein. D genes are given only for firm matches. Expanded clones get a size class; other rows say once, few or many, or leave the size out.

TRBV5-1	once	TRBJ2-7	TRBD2	TGCGCCAGCAGCTTGGAGGGCGGGAGTGGGAACGAGCAGTACTTC	CASSLEGGSGNEQYF
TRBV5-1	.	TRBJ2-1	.	TGCGCCAGCAGCTTGGTGGGGACTGTCAATGAGCAGTTCTTC	CASSLVGTVNEQFF
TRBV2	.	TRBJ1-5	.	TGTGCCACCAAAGGACAGTATAGCAATCAGCCCCAGCATTTT	CATKGQYSNQPQHF
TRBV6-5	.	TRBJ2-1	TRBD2	TGTGCCAGCAGTTTAGCGGGAGTGAATGAGCAGTTCTTC	CASSLAGVNEQFF
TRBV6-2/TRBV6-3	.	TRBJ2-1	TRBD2	TGTGCCAGCAGATACGGGGCGGGAGTATCCAATGAGCAGTTCTTC	CASRYGAGVSNEQFF
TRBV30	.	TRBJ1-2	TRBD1	TGTGCCAGGGACAGGTCCGCCTATGGCTACACCTTC	CARDRSAYGYTF
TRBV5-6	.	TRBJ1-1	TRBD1	TGTGCCAGCAGCTTGACAGGGGTTGTCGCTGAAGCTTTCTTT	CASSLTGVVAEAFF
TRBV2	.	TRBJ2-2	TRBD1	TGTGCCAGCAGTGAAGAGGGACAGGTCGGCGGGGAGCTGTTTTTT	CASSEEGQVGGELFF
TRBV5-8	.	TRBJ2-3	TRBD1	TGTGCCAGCAGCTTGGTAGGGACAGGTTCCACAGATACGCAGTATTTT	CASSLVGTGSTDTQYF
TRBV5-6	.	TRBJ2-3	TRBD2	TGTGCCAGCAGCTTCGTTCCGGCTGGGAGGGCAGATACGCAGTATTTT	CASSFVPAGRADTQYF
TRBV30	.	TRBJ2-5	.	TGTGCCTGGAGCTCCTCCAGGGAGACCCAGTACTTC	CAWSSSRETQYF
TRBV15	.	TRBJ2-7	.	TGTGCCACCAGCAGAGATGGATTTGACATGGCGTACGAGCAGTACTTC	CATSRDGFDMAYEQYF
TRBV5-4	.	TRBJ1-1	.	TGTGCCAGCAGCGGCCAAAGGGGAATGAACACTGAAGCTTTCTTT	CASSGQRGMNTEAFF
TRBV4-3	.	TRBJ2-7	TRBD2	TGCGCCAGCAGCCAGGGCGGCACGGGAGGACCCTACGAGCAGTACTTC	CASSQGGTGGPYEQYF
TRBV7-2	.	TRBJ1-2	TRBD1	TGTGCCAGCAGCGAAGGACAGGGGGGTAACTATGGCTACACCTTC	CASSEGQGGNYGYTF
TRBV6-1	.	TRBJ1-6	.	TGTGCCAGCAGGGAGACCAGACAGGATTCACCCCTCCACTTT	CASRETRQDSPLHF
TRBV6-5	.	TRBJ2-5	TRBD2	TGTGCCAGCAGCCGCGGGAGGGCCGCGGAGACCCAGTACTTC	CASSRGRAAETQYF
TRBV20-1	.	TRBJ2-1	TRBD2	TGCAGTGCTAGTGAGCGGGGGGACTACAATGAGCAGTTCTTC	CSASERGDYNEQFF
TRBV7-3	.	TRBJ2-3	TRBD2	TGTGCCAGCAGCTTAAACGCGGGAGTGGCGACAGATACGCAGTATTTT	CASSLNAGVATDTQYF
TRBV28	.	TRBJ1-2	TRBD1	TGTGCCAGCAGTACGGACAGGGGGCGAATCGGCTACACCTTC	CASSTDRGRIGYTF
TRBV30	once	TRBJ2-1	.	TGTGCCTGGAGTCTACAGTTTGATGAGCAGTTCTTC	CAWSLQFDEQFF
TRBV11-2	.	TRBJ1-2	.	TGTGCCAGCAGCTCGGTGGTGGGCGGGCCGTATAACTATGGCTACACCTTC	CASSSVVGGPYNYGYTF
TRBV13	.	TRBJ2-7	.	TGTGCCAGCAGCCTATCTGAGGGTTCCAACGAGCAGTACTTC	CASSLSEGSNEQYF
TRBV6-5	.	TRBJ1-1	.	TGTGCCAGCAGTTACTCCTCGCCAGGGGCGAACACTGAAGCTTTCTTT	CASSYSSPGANTEAFF
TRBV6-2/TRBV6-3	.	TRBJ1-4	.	TGTGCCAGCAGTTACTACGGGGGGACTAATGAAAAACTGTTTTTT	CASSYYGGTNEKLFF
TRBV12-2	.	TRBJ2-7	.	TGTGCAAGTCGCTTAGGCTGGAGGCCCTCCTACGAGCAGTACTTC	CASRLGWRPSYEQYF
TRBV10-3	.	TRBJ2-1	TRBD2	TGTGCCATCAGGGAGACTAGCGGGAGAATTGGGGAGTTCTTC	CAIRETSGRIGEFF
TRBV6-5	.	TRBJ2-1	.	TGTGCCAGCAGTTTCGGCTCCTACAATGAGCAGTTCTTC	CASSFGSYNEQFF
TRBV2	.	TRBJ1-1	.	TGTGCCAGCTCCAAATGGGGGGGGAACACTGAAGCTTTCTTT	CASSKWGGNTEAFF
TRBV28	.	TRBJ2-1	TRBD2	TGTGCCAGCGGACGGGGGGTAAGCTCCTACAATGAGCAGTTCTTC	CASGRGVSSYNEQFF
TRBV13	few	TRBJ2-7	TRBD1	TGTGCCAGCAGCTTACCGGGACAGGGGAGCTCCTACGAGCAGTACTTC	CASSLPGQGSSYEQYF
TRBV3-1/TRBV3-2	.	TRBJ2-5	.	TGTGCCAGCAGGTTACAAGAGACCCAGTACTTC	CASRLQETQYF
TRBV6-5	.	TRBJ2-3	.	TGTGCCAGCAGTTATCAGGCCCACGGCACAGATACGCAGTATTTT	CASSYQAHGTDTQYF
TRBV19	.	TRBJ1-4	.	TGTGCCAGTAGTACGGGAGGGGTAGATGAAAAACTGTTTTTT	CASSTGGVDEKLFF
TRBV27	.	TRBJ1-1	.	TGTGCCAGCAGTTTCGAGGGCCCGAACACTGAAGCTTTCTTT	CASSFEGPNTEAFF
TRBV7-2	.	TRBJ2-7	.	TGTGCCAGCGGCCGGGACACGGTGGCCGAGCAGTACTTC	CASGRDTVAEQYF
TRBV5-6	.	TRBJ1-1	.	TGTGCCAGCAGCTTGGTGAGGAGCCCCACTACTGAAGCTTTCTTT	CASSLVRSPTTEAFF
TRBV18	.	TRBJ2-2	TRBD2	TGTGCCAGCTCACCACCCAGACTAGCGGGAGGAACCGGGGAGCTGTTTTTT	CASSPPRLAGGTGELFF
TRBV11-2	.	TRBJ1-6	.	TGTGCCAGCAGCTTAGGGACAGCTACTCCTAATTCACCCCTCCACTTT	CASSLGTATPNSPLHF
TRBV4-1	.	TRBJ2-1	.	TGCGCCAGCAGCCAAGCCAGGGGGGCCATCAATGAGCAGTTCTTC	CASSQARGAINEQFF
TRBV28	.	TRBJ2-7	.	TGTGCCAGCAGTTTCAGAACAGGCCATCCCTACGAGCAGTACTTC	CASSFRTGHPYEQYF
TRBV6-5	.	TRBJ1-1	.	TGTGCCAGCAGTTACAAGGGGATTGAAGCTTTCTTT	CASSYKGIEAFF
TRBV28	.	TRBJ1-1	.	TGTGCCATAGAGGAACGGATGAACACTGAAGCTTTCTTT	CAIEERMNTEAFF
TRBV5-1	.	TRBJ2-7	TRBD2	TGCGCCAGCAGCTTGTGGACTAGCGGGGCAGACGAGCAGTACTTC	CASSLWTSGADEQYF
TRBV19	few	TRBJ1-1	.	TGTGCCAGTAGCATGGTTATGTCGGGTGAAGCTTTCTTT	CASSMVMSGEAFF
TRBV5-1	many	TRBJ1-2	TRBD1	TGCGCCAGCACCCGGGACAGGGGTAACTATGGCTACACCTTC	CASTRDRGNYGYTF
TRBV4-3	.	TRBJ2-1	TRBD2	TGCGCCAGCAGCCAAGGCACCGGGGGGGTTGGGCAGTTCTTC	CASSQGTGGVGQFF
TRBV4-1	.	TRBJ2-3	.	TGCGCCAGCAGCCAGCCCGGGATCGAGACTCAGGATACGCAGTATTTT	CASSQPGIETQDTQYF
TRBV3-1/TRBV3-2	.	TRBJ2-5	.	TGTGCCAGCAGCCATAGCGGCGAGACCCAGTACTTC	CASSHSGETQYF
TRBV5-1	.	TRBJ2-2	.	TGCGCCAGCAGCTTGGTGGGCTCCCGGGGCACCGGGGAGCTGTTTTTT	CASSLVGSRGTGELFF
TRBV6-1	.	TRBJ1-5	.	TGTGCCAGCAGTGACAGGGCGATAAGGTATAGCAATCAGCCCCAGCATTTT	CASSDRAIRYSNQPQHF
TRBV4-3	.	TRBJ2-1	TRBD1	TGCGCCAGCAGCCAAGGTTGGACAGGGGTATACAATGAGCAGTTCTTC	CASSQGWTGVYNEQFF
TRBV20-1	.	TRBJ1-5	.	TGCAGTGCCCGGGGACAGCCCCAGCATTTT	CSARGQPQHF
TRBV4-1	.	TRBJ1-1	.	TGCGCCAGCAGCCAAGGGCCGGGTTACACTGAAGCTTTCTTT	CASSQGPGYTEAFF
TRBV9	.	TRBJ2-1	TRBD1	TGTGCCAGCAGCGTAAACAGGGGCCGCTGGTACAATGAGCAGTTCTTC	CASSVNRGRWYNEQFF
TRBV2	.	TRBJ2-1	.	TGTGCCAGCAGTGAAGGGGCAGGGGATAGGGATGAGCAGTTCTTC	CASSEGAGDRDEQFF
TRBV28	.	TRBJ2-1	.	TGTGCCACCTTCGACTCCCGCTCCTACAATGAGCAGTTCTTC	CATFDSRSYNEQFF
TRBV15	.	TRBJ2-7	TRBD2	TGTGCCACCAGAAACACTAGCGGGAGCCTGTACGAGCAGTACTTC	CATRNTSGSLYEQYF
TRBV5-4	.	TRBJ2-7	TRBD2	TGTGCCAGCAGCTTCCCGGCTAGCGGCTCCTACGAGCAGTACTTC	CASSFPASGSYEQYF
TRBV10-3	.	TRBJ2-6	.	TGTGCCATCAGTGAGTCAGGAGTTTCTGGGGCCAACGTCCTGACTTTC	CAISESGVSGANVLTF